Below, 15 T cell receptor beta chains from the same sample are listed, as sequenced in a study of cytomegalovirus exposure and HLA in healthy donors. PCR was performed using 60 Vbeta and 13 Jbeta primers. Generated by immunoSEQ multiplex PCR, the TCRdb table keeps only in-frame clones and is missing some. Found here are approximately 180,000 clones, 80% to 85% of them singletons; the top ten hold 1.5% to 2%. Sequencing was performed on PBMCs. The receptors come from a woman aged 18-29 years in good health and CMV-seronegative.

This rearrangement joins TRBV25-1 to TRBJ1-2; TRBD1 agrees at 7 bases. The CDR3 runs 16 residues. V gave up 4 bases and J gave up 2 bases; unmatched junction bases: 10. Germline V gives CDR1 MGHDK, CDR2 SYGVNS. CDR3 coding DNA: TGTGCCAGCAGTGTCGCGGGAGGCAGGGGGAACTATGGCTACACCTTC. This codes for CASSVAGGRGNYGYTF.

The V gene is TRBV9, the J gene TRBJ1-4, with D uncertain. V dropped 1 base and J dropped 0 bases, with 7 bases sitting between them. The CDR3 is 15 amino acids. From germline, CDR1 is SGDLS and CDR2 YYNGEE. CDR3 coding DNA: TGTGCCAGCAGCGTAACTCCTGCAACTAATGAAAAACTGTTTTTT. Translation: CASSVTPATNEKLFF. Together with reference TRBV9 and TRBJ1-4, the CDR3 gives the full variable domain: DSGVTQTPKHLITATGQRVTLRCSPRSGDLSVYWYQQSLDQGLQFLIQYYNGEERAKGNILERFSAQQFPDLHSELNLSSLELGDSALYFCASSVTPATNEKLFFGSGTQLSVL.

The gene calls are TRBV5-1 and TRBJ2-5, with D tentatively TRBD1 (6 bases). CDR1 is SGHRS and CDR2 is YFSETQ in the germline V gene. V gave up 0 bases and J gave up 5 bases, with 11 bases separating them. The CDR3 length is 14 residues. CDR3: CASSLAGDRETQYF. The DNA of the CDR3 is TGCGCCAGCAGCTTGGCAGGGGACCGGGAGACCCAGTACTTC.

The table lists this clone with a count of one. V and J are TRBV5-1 and TRBJ2-1, with 12 bases fitting TRBD2. The V gene's germline CDR1 is SGHRS and CDR2 YFSETQ. Trimming took 5 bases from V and 9 from J; bases not matched to a gene: 9. The length of the CDR3 is 15 residues. The CDR3 DNA follows: TGCGCCAGCAGAGGACTAGCGGGGTCTCACGCTGAGCAGTTCTTC. Its protein is CASRGLAGSHAEQFF.

For this clone: A read error may produce the germline difference seen at one junction end. The rearrangement uses TRBV7-9 and TRBJ2-5; possible D gene TRBD1, 5 bases. The CDR3 is 16 amino acids. The germline V gene has CDR1 SEHNR and CDR2 FQNEAQ (reference sequence). The DNA for the CDR3 is TGTTCCAGCAGCTTAGGTCCAGGGATTAAAGAAGAGACCCAGTACTTC. Its protein is CSSSLGPGIKEETQYF.

This clone was detected once. The chain links TRBV28 to TRBJ2-2; perhaps TRBD1 as D (5 bases). The CDR3 has 15 residues. The V end lost 2 bases, the J end lost 3 bases, and 10 bases lay between the germline ends. Germline loops: CDR1 MDHEN, CDR2 SYDVKM. CDR3 bases: TGTGCCAGCAGTTTAGCAGGGAAGGACACCGGGGAGCTGTTTTTT. Amino acids: CASSLAGKDTGELFF.

This chain links TRBV28 with TRBJ2-1; 13 positions agree with TRBD2. J was trimmed by 2 bases and V by 5 bases; bases with no gene match: 15. Germline-derived CDR1 and CDR2 are MDHEN and SYDVKM. The CDR3 sequence is 20 residues long. In nucleotides, the CDR3 is TGTGCCAGCAGTCCCTTGACTAGCGGGAGGTTACCCTTCACCTACAATGAGCAGTTCTTC. Its translation: CASSPLTSGRLPFTYNEQFF.

This chain links TRBV5-1 with TRBJ2-7; perhaps TRBD2 as D (5 bases). V lost 2 bases and J 2 bases, leaving 11 bases between the germline ends. From germline, CDR1 is SGHRS and CDR2 YFSETQ. The CDR3 consists of 14 residues. The CDR3 spells CASSFEGSPYEQYV. The DNA of the CDR3 is TGCGCCAGCAGCTTTGAGGGAAGCCCCTACGAGCAGTACGTC.

The CDR3 DNA reads as TGTGCCTGGAGTCAATCGTTCGGGGAGCAGTACGTC. Amino acids: CAWSQSFGEQYV. This chain joins TRBV30 and TRBJ2-7; D is uncertain. The V end lost 2 bases, the J end lost 7 bases, and 12 bases lay between the germline ends. Germline CDR1 reads GTSNPN; CDR2 reads SVGIG (reference sequence). The CDR3 runs to 12 residues.

This clone was counted a single time. The rearrangement links TRBV6-5 to TRBJ2-3; TRBD1 matches 8 bases. The CDR3 is 14 amino acids. The germline V gene has CDR1 MNHEY and CDR2 SVGAGI. Trimming at V came to 7 bases and at J to 3 bases, leaving 6 bases not matched to a gene. The CDR3 region is CASTPRDRTDTQYF. CDR3 in DNA: TGTGCCAGCACCCCCCGGGACAGGACAGATACGCAGTATTTT.

The chain has TRBV28 and TRBJ2-5; maybe TRBD1 (5 bases). The last part of the DNA fits TRBJ2-7 better; the J call may be wrong. CDR3 size: 14 residues. CDR1 and CDR2 (germline): MDHEN, SYDVKM. The CDR3 region is CASSAGRTPHEQYF. The CDR3 nucleotides are TGTGCCAGCAGTGCAGGGCGGACCCCCCACGAGCAGTACTTC.

The V gene is TRBV4-3, the J gene TRBJ2-7; 14 nucleotides line up with TRBD2. CDR3 length: 16 amino acids. With V trimmed by 0 bases and J by 6 bases, 4 bases remained unmatched. Germline V lookup: CDR1 LGHNA, CDR2 YSLEER. The CDR3 reads CASSQDGTSGSFEQYF. CDR3 DNA sequence: TGCGCCAGCAGCCAAGACGGGACTAGCGGGAGTTTCGAGCAGTACTTC.

The chain recombines TRBV2 with TRBJ2-5, with D tentatively TRBD2 (6 bases). The last part of the DNA fits TRBJ2-7 better; the J call may be wrong. The CDR3 length is 14 residues. Germline loops: CDR1 SNHLY, CDR2 FYNNEI. CDR3 sequence: CASKAHRETYEQYF. The CDR3 DNA follows: TGTGCCAGCAAGGCACATCGGGAGACCTACGAGCAGTACTTC.

The chain combines TRBV6-6 with TRBJ1-2, with D perhaps matching TRBD1 (6 bases). The CDR3 has 13 residues. CDR1 is MNHNY, CDR2 SVGAGI, per germline (reference sequence). V shed 10 bases and J shed 6 bases, with 18 bases lying between them. The chain's CDR3 is CATLAQGLDGYTF. The CDR3 DNA reads as TGTGCCACCCTGGCACAGGGATTGGATGGCTACACCTTC.

The chain has TRBV7-9 and TRBJ1-1, with a possible D match to TRBD1 (6 bases). Trimming left V 4 bases short and J 3 bases short, with 15 bases between. The CDR3 has 15 amino acids. Germline V gene data show CDR1 as SEHNR and CDR2 as FQNEAQ (reference sequence). CDR3 coding DNA: TGTGCCAGCAGCTGGGGCGACAGGATCGACACTGAAGCTTTCTTT. Translated, it gives CASSWGDRIDTEAFF.